These T cell receptor beta chains were read from a single sample in a study of T cell changes during pregnancy in multiple sclerosis. Repertoires were generated with immunoSEQ multiplex PCR, while TCRdb's copy carries only in-frame clones and drops some. Counted here are about 46,000 clones, 80% to 95% occurring once; the ten biggest clones make up roughly 0.4%. The material sequenced was CD4+ T cells from peripheral blood mononuclear cells, taken after pregnancy. These receptors were taken from a female donor with multiple sclerosis, enrolled in a pregnancy study. The CDR3 runs from the conserved cysteine through the conserved F or W. The D gene is left open where the match is weak. Expanded clones are given a class, and other clones once, few, many or no size at all.

j_call v_call clone_size d_call cdr3_aa cdr3_nt
TRBJ1-3 TRBV28 - - CASSFADRGNTIYF TGTGCCAGCAGTTTTGCGGACAGAGGAAACACCATATATTTT
TRBJ2-7 TRBV5-5 - - CASSLDLTASYEQYF TGTGCCAGCAGCTTGGACCTGACAGCGTCCTACGAGCAGTACTTC
TRBJ1-1 TRBV2 - TRBD1 CASSHDRGMNTEAFF TGTGCCAGCAGCCACGACAGGGGAATGAACACTGAAGCTTTCTTT
TRBJ2-4 TRBV19 - - CASSSRGGENIQYF TGTGCCAGTAGTAGCCGGGGTGGGGAAAACATTCAGTACTTC
TRBJ2-2 TRBV5-1 - TRBD2 CASSLRELAGTGELFF TGCGCCAGCAGCTTGAGGGAACTAGCGGGTACCGGGGAGCTGTTTTTT
TRBJ1-1 TRBV18 few TRBD1 CASSPWTGNTEAFF TGTGCCAGCTCACCGTGGACAGGTAACACTGAAGCTTTCTTT
TRBJ1-1 TRBV9 - - CASSVTGGVNTEAFF TGTGCCAGCAGCGTCACGGGCGGGGTGAACACTGAAGCTTTCTTT
TRBJ2-2 TRBV6-1 once - CASDYAGSGELFF TGTGCCAGCGATTATGCAGGGTCCGGGGAGCTGTTTTTT
TRBJ2-3 TRBV30 once - CASGGGWTDTQYF TGTGCCTCAGGAGGGGGCTGGACAGATACGCAGTATTTT
TRBJ2-3 TRBV11-3 - - CASSSTRDSRDTQYF TGTGCCAGCAGCTCCACCCGGGACTCGCGGGATACGCAGTATTTT
TRBJ2-3 TRBV18 - TRBD2 CASSPPGLAGTDTQYF TGTGCCAGCTCACCCCCGGGACTAGCGGGCACAGATACGCAGTATTTT
TRBJ2-7 TRBV29-1 - - CSVGKGGGPYEQYF TGCAGCGTTGGAAAAGGGGGGGGTCCCTACGAGCAGTACTTC
TRBJ2-1 TRBV19 - - CASSIGRWGDSYNEQFF TGTGCCAGTAGTATAGGTCGATGGGGGGACTCCTACAATGAGCAGTTCTTC
TRBJ1-1 TRBV7-2 - TRBD1 CASSLRTGTNTEAFF TGTGCCAGCAGCCTGCGGACAGGGACGAACACTGAAGCTTTCTTT
TRBJ2-3 TRBV25-1 - - CASSVSGGTDTQYF TGTGCCAGCAGTGTATCGGGAGGCACAGATACGCAGTATTTT
TRBJ1-1 TRBV4-1 - - CASSLSSSVNTEAFF TGCGCCAGCAGCTTAAGTAGTTCGGTGAACACTGAAGCTTTCTTT
TRBJ1-4 TRBV2 - - CASRAGTNNEKLFF TGTGCCAGCAGGGCCGGGACTAATAATGAAAAACTGTTTTTT